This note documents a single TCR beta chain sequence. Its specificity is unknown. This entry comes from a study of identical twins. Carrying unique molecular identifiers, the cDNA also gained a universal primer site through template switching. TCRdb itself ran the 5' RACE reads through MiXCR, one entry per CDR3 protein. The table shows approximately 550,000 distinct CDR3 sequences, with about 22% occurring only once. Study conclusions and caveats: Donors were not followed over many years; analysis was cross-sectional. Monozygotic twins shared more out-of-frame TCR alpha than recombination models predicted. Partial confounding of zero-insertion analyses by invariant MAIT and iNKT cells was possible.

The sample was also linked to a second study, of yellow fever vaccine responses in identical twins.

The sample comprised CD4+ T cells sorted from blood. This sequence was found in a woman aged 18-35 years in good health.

The CDR3 DNA reads TGTGCCACCAGTGGTTTTGATGGGACCCAGTACTTC. It encodes CATSGFDGTQYF. The rearrangement links TRBV24-1 to TRBJ2-5; D gene ambiguous. V was clipped by 5 bases and J by 7 bases, with 10 bases between them. Germline lookup yields CDR1 KGHDR and CDR2 SFDVKD. There are 12 residues in the CDR3.